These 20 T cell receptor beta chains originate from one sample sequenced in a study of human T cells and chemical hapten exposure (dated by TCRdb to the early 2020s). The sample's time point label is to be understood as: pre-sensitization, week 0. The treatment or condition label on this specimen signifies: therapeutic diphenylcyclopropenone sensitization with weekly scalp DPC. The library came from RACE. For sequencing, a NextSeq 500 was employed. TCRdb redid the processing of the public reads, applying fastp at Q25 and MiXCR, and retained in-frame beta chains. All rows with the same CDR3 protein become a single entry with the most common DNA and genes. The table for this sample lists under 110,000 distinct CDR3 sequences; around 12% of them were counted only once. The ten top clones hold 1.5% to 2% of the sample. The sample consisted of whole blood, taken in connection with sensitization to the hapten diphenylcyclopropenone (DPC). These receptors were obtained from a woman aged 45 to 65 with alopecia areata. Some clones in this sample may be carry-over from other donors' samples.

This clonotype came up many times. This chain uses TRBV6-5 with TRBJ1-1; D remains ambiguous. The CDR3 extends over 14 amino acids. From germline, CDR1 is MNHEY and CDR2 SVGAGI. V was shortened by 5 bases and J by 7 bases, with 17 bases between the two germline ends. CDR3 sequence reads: CASSPYLRGSEAFF. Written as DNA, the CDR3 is TGTGCCAGCAGTCCCTACTTGAGAGGGAGTGAAGCTTTCTTT.

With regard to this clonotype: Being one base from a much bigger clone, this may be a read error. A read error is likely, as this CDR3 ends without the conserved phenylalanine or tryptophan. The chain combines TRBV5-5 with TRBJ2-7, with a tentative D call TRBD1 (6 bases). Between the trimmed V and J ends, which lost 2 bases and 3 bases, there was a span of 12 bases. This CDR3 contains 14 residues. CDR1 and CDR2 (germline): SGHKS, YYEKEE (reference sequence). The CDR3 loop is CASSLPGHLYEQYL. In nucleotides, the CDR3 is TGTGCCAGCAGCTTACCGGGACACCTCTACGAGCAGTACCTC.

CDR3 in amino acids: CASSDKNHQETQYF. For the CDR3, the DNA is TGTGCCAGCAGCGACAAGAACCACCAAGAGACCCAGTACTTC. The rearrangement joins TRBV6-2 or TRBV6-3 to TRBJ2-5; D unclear. Germline lookup yields CDR1 MNHEY and CDR2 SVGEGT. CDR3 length: 14 residues. Trimming removed 6 bases from V and 0 bases from J, with 11 bases in between.

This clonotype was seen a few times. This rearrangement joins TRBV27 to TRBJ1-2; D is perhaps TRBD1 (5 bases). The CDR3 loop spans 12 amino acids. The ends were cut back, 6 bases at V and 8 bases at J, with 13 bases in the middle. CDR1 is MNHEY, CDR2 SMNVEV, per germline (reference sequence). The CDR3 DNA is TGTGCCAGCAGCAGTGGGTCAGGGGGCTACACCTTC. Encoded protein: CASSSGSGGYTF.

The CDR3 DNA reads as TGCAGTGCTAGACATCAGAGCTCCTATAATTCACCCCTCCACTTT. This translates into CSARHQSSYNSPLHF. The J gene is TRBJ1-6, the V gene TRBV20-1, with D uncertain. CDR1 DFQATT and CDR2 SNEGSKA come from the germline V gene (reference sequence). Between the trimmed V and J ends, which lost 2 bases and 0 bases, there was a span of 8 bases. This CDR3 is built from 15 residues.

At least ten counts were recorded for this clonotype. CDR3 loop: CASSQPLVQETQYF. The CDR3 bases are TGCGCCAGCAGTCAACCCTTGGTCCAAGAGACCCAGTACTTC. The chain combines TRBV23-1 with TRBJ2-5; D unresolved. TRBV23-1 is classed as an ORF, of uncertain function. The V end was cut by 2 bases, the J end by 1 base, with 8 bases between. The CDR3 contains 14 residues.

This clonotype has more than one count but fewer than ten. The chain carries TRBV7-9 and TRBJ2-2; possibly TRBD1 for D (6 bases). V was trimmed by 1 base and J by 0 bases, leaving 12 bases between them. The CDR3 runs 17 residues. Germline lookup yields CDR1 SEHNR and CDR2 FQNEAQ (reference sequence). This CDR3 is CASSLGGQSANTGELFF. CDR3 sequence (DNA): TGTGCCAGCAGCTTAGGGGGACAAAGCGCGAACACCGGGGAGCTGTTTTTT.

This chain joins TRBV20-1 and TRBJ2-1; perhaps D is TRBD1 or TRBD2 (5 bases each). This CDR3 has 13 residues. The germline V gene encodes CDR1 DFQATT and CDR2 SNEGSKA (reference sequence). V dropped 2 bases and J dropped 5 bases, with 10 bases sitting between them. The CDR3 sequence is CSARPVGDNEQFF. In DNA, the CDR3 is TGCAGTGCTAGACCAGTGGGGGACAATGAGCAGTTCTTC.

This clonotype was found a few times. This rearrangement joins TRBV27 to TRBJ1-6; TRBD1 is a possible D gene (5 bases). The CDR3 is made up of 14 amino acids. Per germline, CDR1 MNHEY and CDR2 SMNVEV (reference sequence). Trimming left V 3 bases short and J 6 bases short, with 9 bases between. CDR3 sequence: CASSLGESNSPLHF. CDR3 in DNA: TGTGCCAGCAGTTTGGGGGAAAGTAATTCACCCCTCCACTTT.

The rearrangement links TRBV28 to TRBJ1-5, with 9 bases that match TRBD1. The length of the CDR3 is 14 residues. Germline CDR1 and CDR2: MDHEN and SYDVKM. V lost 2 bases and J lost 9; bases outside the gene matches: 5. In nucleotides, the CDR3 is TGTGCCAGCAGTTTAACAGGGGGCGGGTGGCCCCAGCATTTT. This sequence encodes CASSLTGGGWPQHF.

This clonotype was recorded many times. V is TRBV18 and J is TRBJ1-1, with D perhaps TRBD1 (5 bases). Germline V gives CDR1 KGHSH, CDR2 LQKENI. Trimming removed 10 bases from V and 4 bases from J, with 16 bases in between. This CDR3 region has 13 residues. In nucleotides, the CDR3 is TGTGCCACGCACCCCAGCCAGGGCACTGAAGCTTTCTTT. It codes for CATHPSQGTEAFF. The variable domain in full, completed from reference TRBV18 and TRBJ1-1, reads NAGVMQNPRHLVRRRGQEARLRCSPMKGHSHVYWYRQLPEEGLKFMVYLQKENIIDESGMPKERFSAEFPKEGPSILRIQQVVRGDSAAYFCATHPSQGTEAFFGQGTRLTVV.

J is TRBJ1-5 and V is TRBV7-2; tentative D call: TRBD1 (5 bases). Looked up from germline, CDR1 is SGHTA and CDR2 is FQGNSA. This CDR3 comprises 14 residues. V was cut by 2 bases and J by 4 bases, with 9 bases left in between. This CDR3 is CASSLMGGNQPQHF. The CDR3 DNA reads TGTGCCAGCAGCTTAATGGGGGGAAATCAGCCCCAGCATTTT. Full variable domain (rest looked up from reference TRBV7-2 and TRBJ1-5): GAGVSQSPSNKVTEKGKDVELRCDPISGHTALYWYRQSLGQGLEFLIYFQGNSAPDKSGLPSDRFSAERTGGSVSTLTIQRTQQEDSAVYLCASSLMGGNQPQHFGDGTRLSIL.

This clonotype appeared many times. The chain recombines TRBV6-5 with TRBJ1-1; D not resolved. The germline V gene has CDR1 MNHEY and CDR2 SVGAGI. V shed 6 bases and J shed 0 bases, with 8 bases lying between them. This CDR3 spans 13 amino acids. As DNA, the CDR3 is TGTGCCAGCAGACAGATCATGAACACTGAAGCTTTCTTT. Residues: CASRQIMNTEAFF.

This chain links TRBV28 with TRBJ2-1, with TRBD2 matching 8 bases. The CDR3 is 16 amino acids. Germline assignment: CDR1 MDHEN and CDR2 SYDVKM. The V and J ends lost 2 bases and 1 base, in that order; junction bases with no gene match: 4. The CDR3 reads CASSLGLAGSYNEQFF. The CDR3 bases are TGTGCCAGCAGTTTAGGGCTAGCGGGTTCCTACAATGAGCAGTTCTTC.

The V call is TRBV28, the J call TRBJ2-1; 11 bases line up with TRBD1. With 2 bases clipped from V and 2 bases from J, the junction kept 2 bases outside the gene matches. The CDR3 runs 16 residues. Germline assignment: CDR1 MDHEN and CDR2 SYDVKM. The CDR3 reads CASSLGGQGAYNEQFF. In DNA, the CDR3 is TGTGCCAGCAGTTTAGGGGGACAGGGGGCCTACAATGAGCAGTTCTTC.

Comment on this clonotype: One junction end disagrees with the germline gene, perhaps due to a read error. The CDR3 spells CANSPTGLGNQPQHF. The CDR3 coding sequence is TGTGCCAACAGCCCGACAGGGTTGGGCAATCAGCCCCAGCATTTT. J is TRBJ1-5 and V is TRBV7-2, with 7 nucleotides matching TRBD1. CDR3 length equals 15 residues. Germline V CDR1 and CDR2: SGHTA, FQGNSA.

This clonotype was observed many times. The CDR3: CASREGDRGRDQPQHF. CDR3 nucleotides: TGTGCCAGCAGGGAGGGGGACAGGGGGCGCGATCAGCCCCAGCATTTT. The chain combines TRBV6-2 or TRBV6-3 with TRBJ1-5, with 12 nucleotides matching TRBD1. The CDR3 contains 16 residues. After removal of 6 bases from V and 5 bases from J, the junction contained 8 bases not matched to a gene. Germline loops: CDR1 MNHEY, CDR2 SVGEGT.

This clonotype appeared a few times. The CDR3 nucleotides are TGTGCCAGCAGCTTCTCCGGACAGAGTCGAAACACCATATATTTT. Its protein product is CASSFSGQSRNTIYF. The chain uses TRBV7-9 and TRBJ1-3; D is possibly TRBD1 (6 bases). This CDR3 has 15 residues. Deletions cut 3 bases from V and 5 bases from J, with 14 bases between. Germline values: CDR1 SEHNR, CDR2 FQNEAQ (reference sequence).

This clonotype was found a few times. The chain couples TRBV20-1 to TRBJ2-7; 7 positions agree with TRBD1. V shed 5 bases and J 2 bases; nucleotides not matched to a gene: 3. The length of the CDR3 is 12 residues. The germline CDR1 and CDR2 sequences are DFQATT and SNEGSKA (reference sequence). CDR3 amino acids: CSAAGTAYEQYF. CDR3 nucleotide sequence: TGCAGTGCTGCCGGGACAGCCTACGAGCAGTACTTC.

The CDR3 DNA reads TGCGCCAGCAGCCAAGATGGGACAGGGAGCGACACTGAAGCTTTCTTT. Amino acid sequence: CASSQDGTGSDTEAFF. The chain combines TRBV4-3 with TRBJ1-1; 9 bases line up with TRBD1. CDR3 size: 16 residues. Germline lookup yields CDR1 LGHNA and CDR2 YSLEER. Trimming took 0 bases from V and 3 from J; bases not matched to a gene: 5.